Following are 9 T cell receptor beta chains from one sample sequenced in a study of human T cells and chemical hapten exposure. Specified time point: pre-sensitization, week 0. The treatment was: therapeutic diphenylcyclopropenone sensitization with weekly scalp DPC. MiXCR, applied by TCRdb to the RACE reads, yields one record per CDR3 protein. The sample has about 51,000 distinct CDR3 sequences, around 9.4% seen once. The sample here was whole blood, taken in connection with sensitization to the hapten diphenylcyclopropenone (DPC). The source of these receptors is a woman aged 40 to 50 with alopecia areata. Some clones in this sample may be carry-over from other donors' samples.

In this sample, this clonotype turned up a few times. This chain's CDR3 is CASSYSGGLETQYF. The CDR3 nucleotides read TGTGCCAGCAGTTACTCGGGGGGTTTGGAGACCCAGTACTTC. The chain couples TRBV6-5 to TRBJ2-5, with D possibly being TRBD2 (6 bases). Trimming pared 0 bases from V and 5 bases from J, leaving 10 bases between. The germline V gene has CDR1 MNHEY and CDR2 SVGAGI. CDR3 size: 14 residues.

A few counts support this clonotype. V is TRBV6-2 or TRBV6-3 and J is TRBJ2-7; D might be TRBD2 (7 bases). V lost 2 bases, J lost 2 bases, and 10 bases lay in between. Germline V CDR1 and CDR2: MNHEY, SVGEGT. The CDR3 length is 14 residues. CDR3 protein: CASSYGRGPYEQYF. CDR3 in DNA: TGTGCCAGCAGTTACGGGCGGGGGCCCTACGAGCAGTACTTC.

This clonotype has just a few counts. Written as DNA, the CDR3 is TGCAGTGCCTTGGACGGGCCCTCACTCCACTTT. Amino acids: CSALDGPSLHF. This sequence joins TRBV20-1 and TRBJ1-6; D is unresolved. This CDR3 is 11 amino acids long. Trimming removed 6 bases from V and 16 bases from J, with 16 bases in between. Germline-derived CDR1 and CDR2 are DFQATT and SNEGSKA (reference sequence).

The CDR3 here is CASSDSGKGADTQYF. CDR3 in DNA: TGTGCCAGCAGTGACTCCGGTAAGGGGGCGGATACGCAGTATTTT. The chain recombines TRBV6-4 with TRBJ2-3; 7 bases fit TRBD1. The CDR3 length is 15 residues. CDR1 and CDR2 from the germline V gene are MRHNA and SNTAGT. J was trimmed by 6 bases and V by 0 bases; bases with no gene match: 6.

This sequence joins TRBV5-8 and TRBJ2-2; tentatively, D is TRBD1 (6 bases). V was clipped by 6 bases and J by 4 bases, with 19 bases between them. Germline loops: CDR1 SGHTS, CDR2 YDEGEE. This CDR3 region has 16 residues. The CDR3 DNA reads TGTGCCAGCACCCGAAACGGACAGTGGACCACCGGGGAGCTGTTTTTT. Encoded protein: CASTRNGQWTTGELFF.

This clonotype was recorded a few times. The chain joins TRBV2 to TRBJ2-1; D is undetermined. There are 13 residues in the CDR3. V was clipped by 7 bases and J by 3 bases, with 10 bases between them. Germline V gives CDR1 SNHLY, CDR2 FYNNEI. DNA of the CDR3: TGTGCCAGCAACCCCCCAGGCTACAATGAGCAGTTCTTC. Its protein is CASNPPGYNEQFF.

This clonotype has a count of ten or more. The CDR3 spells CASSFSRQETQYF. The CDR3 DNA is TGTGCCAGCAGCTTCTCTAGACAAGAGACCCAGTACTTC. This chain joins TRBV7-2 and TRBJ2-5; D unclear. This CDR3 contains 13 residues. Germline CDR1 is SGHTA and CDR2 is FQGNSA. V was trimmed by 3 bases and J by 2 bases, leaving 7 bases between them.

There are many counts of this clonotype. This sequence joins TRBV18 and TRBJ2-3; D assignment may be TRBD1 or TRBD2 (5 bases each). The germline CDR1 and CDR2 sequences are KGHSH and LQKENI. The CDR3 totals 14 residues. The V end lost 3 bases, the J end lost 0 bases, and 7 bases lay between the germline ends. In nucleotides, the CDR3 is TGTGCCAGCTCACCGGGACGGAGCACAGATACGCAGTATTTT. This encodes CASSPGRSTDTQYF.

This chain uses TRBV12-3 or TRBV12-4 with TRBJ1-5; maybe TRBD1 (5 bases). The CDR3 is made up of 13 amino acids. V gave up 6 bases and J gave up 6 bases, with 12 bases separating them. This chain's CDR3 is CASSPPGTQPQHF. The CDR3 DNA reads TGTGCCAGCAGCCCACCCGGGACTCAGCCCCAGCATTTT.